This T cell receptor beta chain appears in the sequencing data of a study of CD8+CD57+ T cells in acquired aplastic anemia. Study-wide findings and caveats: Comparison of patients with controls identified approximately 28 shared CD8+ CDR3 sequences.

TCR beta VDJ and CDR3 profiles were obtained from a genomic DNA template. TCRdb independently ran MiXCR on the reads; one entry per CDR3 protein. The table records around 430,000 distinct CDR3 sequences, around a third of them present only once. The patients chosen for sequencing had shown expansion of CD8+CD57+ cells (detected by flow cytometry). Only a few counts were recorded for this clonotype. What it recognizes is unknown. This TCR was sampled from a human donor with aplastic anemia. Sequencing was carried out using sorted CD4+, CD8+, or CD8+CD57+ T cells (not recorded which) from PBMCs.

The CDR3 sequence is CASEARKAVIYNEQFF. The CDR3 coding sequence is TGTGCCAGCGAGGCTCGTAAGGCCGTAATTTACAATGAGCAGTTCTTC. The rearrangement uses TRBV2 and TRBJ2-1; D uncertain. The CDR3 is 16 amino acids. Germline loops: CDR1 SNHLY, CDR2 FYNNEI. The V and J ends lost 8 bases and 4 bases respectively, with 21 bases between them.